This section outlines one T cell receptor (beta chain) sequence together with its context. Its antigen is not identified. Profiling relied on immunoSEQ multiplex PCR, and the TCRdb table lists in-frame clones only, not all of them. Of more than 70,000 clones in the sample, 70% to 90% are singletons; the top ten hold roughly 1.3%. The sample comes from a study of T cell responses to AZD1222 COVID-19 vaccine. This CDR3 contains 13 residues. Trimming shortened V by 1 base and J by 1 base, and 1 base separated the two germline ends. CDR1 SGHTA and CDR2 FQGTGA come from the germline V gene. Study outcomes and limitations: Seropositive status at baseline applied to only 5 or 6 AZD1222 recipients. Repertoires were obtained only post-peak T cell response.

This specimen consisted of peripheral blood, obtained 28 days after the second AZD1222 dose. V and J are TRBV7-3 and TRBJ2-2; D is unresolved. The clonotype originates from an adult who received the AZD1222 COVID-19 vaccine. The chain's CDR3 is CASSLRNTGELFF. CDR3 nucleotide sequence: TGTGCCAGCAGCTTAAGGAACACCGGGGAGCTGTTTTTT.